This T cell receptor beta chain emerged from a study of blood T cell repertoires in COVID-19. Sequencing was performed with immunoSEQ multiplex PCR; in TCRdb, only in-frame clones are kept and a portion is missing. Of 160,000 or so clones in the sample, over 90% were seen once. V shed 4 bases and J shed 6 bases, with 9 bases lying between them. The CDR3 runs to 12 residues. The TCR was taken from a woman in her fifties or sixties with COVID-19, enrolled during active disease. This chain connects TRBV12-3 or TRBV12-4 to TRBJ1-1; D gene unclear. Input material: peripheral blood. This CDR3 is CASSSLDAEAFF. The CDR3 DNA reads TGTGCCAGCAGTTCCCTAGATGCTGAAGCTTTCTTT.